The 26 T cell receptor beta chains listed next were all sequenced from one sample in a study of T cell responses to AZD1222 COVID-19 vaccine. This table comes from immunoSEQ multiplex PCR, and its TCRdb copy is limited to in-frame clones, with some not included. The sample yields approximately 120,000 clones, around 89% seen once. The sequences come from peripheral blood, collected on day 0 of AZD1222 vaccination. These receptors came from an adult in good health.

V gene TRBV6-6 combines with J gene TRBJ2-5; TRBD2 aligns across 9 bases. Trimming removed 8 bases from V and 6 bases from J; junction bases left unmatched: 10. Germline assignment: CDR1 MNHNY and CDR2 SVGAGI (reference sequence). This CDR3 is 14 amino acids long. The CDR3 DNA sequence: TGTGCCAGCCGAGGGCGGGGGGGCCTTAAGACCCAGTACTTC. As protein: CASRGRGGLKTQYF.

The CDR3 nucleotides are TGTGCCAGCAGTTCGGGACAGGGAGGAAACACTGAAGCTTTCTTT. Translation gives CASSSGQGGNTEAFF. The rearrangement links TRBV27 to TRBJ1-1, with 9 bases identical to TRBD1. Germline CDR1 is MNHEY and CDR2 is SMNVEV (reference sequence). The CDR3 loop spans 15 amino acids. Losses at the gene ends were 4 bases for V and 2 bases for J; bases not matched to a gene: 5.

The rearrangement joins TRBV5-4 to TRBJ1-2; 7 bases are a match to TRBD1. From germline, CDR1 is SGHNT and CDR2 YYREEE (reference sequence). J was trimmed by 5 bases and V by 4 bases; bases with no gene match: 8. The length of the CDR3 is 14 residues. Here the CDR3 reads CASSHTGQPYGYTF. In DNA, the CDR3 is TGTGCCAGCAGCCACACGGGACAGCCATATGGCTACACCTTC. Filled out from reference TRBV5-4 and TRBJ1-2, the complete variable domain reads ETGVTQSPTHLIKTRGQQVTLRCSSQSGHNTVSWYQQALGQGPQFIFQYYREEENGRGNFPPRFSGLQFPNYSSELNVNALELDDSALYLCASSHTGQPYGYTFGSGTRLTVV.

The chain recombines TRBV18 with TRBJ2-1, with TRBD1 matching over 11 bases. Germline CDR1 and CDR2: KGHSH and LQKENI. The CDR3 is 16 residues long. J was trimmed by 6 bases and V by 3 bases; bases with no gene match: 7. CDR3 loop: CASSPNGQGASNEQFF. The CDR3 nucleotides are TGTGCCAGCTCACCCAATGGACAGGGGGCCTCCAATGAGCAGTTCTTC.

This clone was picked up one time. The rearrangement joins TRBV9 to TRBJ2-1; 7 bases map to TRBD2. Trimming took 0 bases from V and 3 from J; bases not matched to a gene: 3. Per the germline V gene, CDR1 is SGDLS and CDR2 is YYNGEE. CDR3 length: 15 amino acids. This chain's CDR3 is CASSVEGTNYNEQFF. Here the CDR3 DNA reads TGTGCCAGCAGCGTAGAGGGGACTAACTACAATGAGCAGTTCTTC.

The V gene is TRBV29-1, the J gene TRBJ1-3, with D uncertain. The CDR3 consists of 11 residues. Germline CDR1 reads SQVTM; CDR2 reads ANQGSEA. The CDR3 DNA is TGCAGTGTGTGGGTTGGAAACACCATATATTTT. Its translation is CSVWVGNTIYF.

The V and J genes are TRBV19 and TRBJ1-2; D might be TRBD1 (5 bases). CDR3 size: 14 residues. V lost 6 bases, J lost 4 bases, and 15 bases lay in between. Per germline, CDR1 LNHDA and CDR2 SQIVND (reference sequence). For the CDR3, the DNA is TGTGCCAGTAGGCCCAAGGGGCAGTCCTATGGCTACACCTTC. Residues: CASRPKGQSYGYTF.

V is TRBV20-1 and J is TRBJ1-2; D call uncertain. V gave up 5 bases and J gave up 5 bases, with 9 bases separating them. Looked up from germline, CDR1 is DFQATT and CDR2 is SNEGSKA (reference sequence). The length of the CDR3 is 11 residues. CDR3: CSAVIGYGYTF. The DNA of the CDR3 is TGCAGTGCTGTCATTGGGTATGGCTACACCTTC.

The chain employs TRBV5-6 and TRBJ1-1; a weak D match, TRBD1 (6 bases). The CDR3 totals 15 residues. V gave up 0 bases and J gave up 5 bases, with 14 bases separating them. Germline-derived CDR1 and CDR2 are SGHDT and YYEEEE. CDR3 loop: CASSLGTRGGTEAFF. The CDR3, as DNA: TGTGCCAGCAGCTTGGGGACCAGGGGTGGGACTGAAGCTTTCTTT.

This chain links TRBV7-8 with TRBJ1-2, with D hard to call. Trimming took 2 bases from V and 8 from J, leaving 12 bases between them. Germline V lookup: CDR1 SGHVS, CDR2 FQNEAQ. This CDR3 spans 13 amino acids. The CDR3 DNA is TGTGCCAGCAGCTTACAGGTTGGAGGGGGCTACACCTTC. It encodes CASSLQVGGGYTF.

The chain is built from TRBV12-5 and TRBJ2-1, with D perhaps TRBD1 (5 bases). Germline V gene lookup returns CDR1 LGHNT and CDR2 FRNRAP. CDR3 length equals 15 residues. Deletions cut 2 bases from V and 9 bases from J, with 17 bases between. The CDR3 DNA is TGTGCTAGTGGTTTGTCCGGGTCGGGTAGGGGTGAGCAGTTCTTC. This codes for CASGLSGSGRGEQFF.

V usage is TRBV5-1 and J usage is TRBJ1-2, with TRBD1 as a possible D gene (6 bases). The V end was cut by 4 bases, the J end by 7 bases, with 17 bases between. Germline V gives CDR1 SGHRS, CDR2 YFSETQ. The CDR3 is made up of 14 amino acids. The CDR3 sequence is CASSPKSGGSGYTF. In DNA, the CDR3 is TGCGCCAGCAGCCCCAAGTCCGGGGGCTCTGGCTACACCTTC.

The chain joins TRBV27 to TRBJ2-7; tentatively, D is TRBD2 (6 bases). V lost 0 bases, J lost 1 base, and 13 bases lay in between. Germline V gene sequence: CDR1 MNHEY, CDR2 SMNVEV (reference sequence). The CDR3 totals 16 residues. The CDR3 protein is CASSLSSLGTSYEQYF. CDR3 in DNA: TGTGCCAGCAGTTTATCGAGCCTCGGGACTTCCTACGAGCAGTACTTC.

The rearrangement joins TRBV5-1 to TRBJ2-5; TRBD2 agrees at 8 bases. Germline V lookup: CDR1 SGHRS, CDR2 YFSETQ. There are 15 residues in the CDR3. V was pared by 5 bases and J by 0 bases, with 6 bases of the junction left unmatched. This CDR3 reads CASRITGGYQETQYF. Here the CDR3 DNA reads TGCGCCAGCAGGATAACGGGAGGGTACCAAGAGACCCAGTACTTC.

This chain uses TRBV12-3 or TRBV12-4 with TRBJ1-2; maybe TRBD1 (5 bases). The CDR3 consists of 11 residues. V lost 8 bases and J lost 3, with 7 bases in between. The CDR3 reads CASLRDYGYTF. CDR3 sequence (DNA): TGTGCCAGCCTCAGGGACTATGGCTACACCTTC.

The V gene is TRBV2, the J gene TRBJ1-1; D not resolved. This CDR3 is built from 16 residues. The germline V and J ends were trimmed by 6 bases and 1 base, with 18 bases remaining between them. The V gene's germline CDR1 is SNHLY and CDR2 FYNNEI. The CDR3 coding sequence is TGTGCCAGCAGGAAACGTAGACAAGGCGCGAACACTGAAGCTTTCTTT. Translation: CASRKRRQGANTEAFF.

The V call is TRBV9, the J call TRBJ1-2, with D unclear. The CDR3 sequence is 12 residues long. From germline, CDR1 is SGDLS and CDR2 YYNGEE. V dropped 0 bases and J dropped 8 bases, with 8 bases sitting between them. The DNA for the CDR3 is TGTGCCAGCAGCGTAGGGGCGCGAGGCTACACCTTC. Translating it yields CASSVGARGYTF.

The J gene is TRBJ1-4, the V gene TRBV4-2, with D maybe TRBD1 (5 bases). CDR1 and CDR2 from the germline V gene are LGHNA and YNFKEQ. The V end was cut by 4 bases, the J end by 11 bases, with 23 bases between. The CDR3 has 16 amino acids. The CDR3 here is CASSPRDGRFSEKLFF. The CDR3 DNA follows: TGTGCCAGCAGCCCCCGGGACGGTCGTTTCAGTGAGAAACTGTTTTTT.

The CDR3 bases are TGTGCCAGTAGTATATGGGGAGGTGGCTACACCTTC. Translated: CASSIWGGGYTF. The gene calls are TRBV19 and TRBJ1-2, with D uncertain. The CDR3 consists of 12 residues. The germline gives CDR1 LNHDA, CDR2 SQIVND (reference sequence). V was shortened by 2 bases and J by 7 bases, with 8 bases between the two germline ends.

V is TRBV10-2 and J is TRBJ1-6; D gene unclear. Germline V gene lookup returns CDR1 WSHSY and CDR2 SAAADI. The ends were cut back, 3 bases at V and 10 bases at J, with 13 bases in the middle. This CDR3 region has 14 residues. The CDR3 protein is CASSDTVLGSPLHF. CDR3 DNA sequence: TGCGCCAGCAGTGATACTGTTTTAGGATCACCCCTCCACTTT.

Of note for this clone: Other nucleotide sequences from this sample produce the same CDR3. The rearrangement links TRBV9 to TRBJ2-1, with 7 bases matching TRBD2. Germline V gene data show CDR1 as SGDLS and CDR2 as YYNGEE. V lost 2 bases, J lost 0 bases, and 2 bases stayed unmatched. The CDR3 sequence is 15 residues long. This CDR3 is CASSVSGSSYNEQFF. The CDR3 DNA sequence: TGTGCCAGCAGCGTTAGCGGGTCCTCCTACAATGAGCAGTTCTTC.

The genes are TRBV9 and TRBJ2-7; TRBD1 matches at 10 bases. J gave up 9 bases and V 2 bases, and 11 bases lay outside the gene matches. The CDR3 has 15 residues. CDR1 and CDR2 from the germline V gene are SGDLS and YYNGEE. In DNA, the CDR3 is TGTGCCAGCAGCGTGGGGACAGGGGAATCTTTCGGGCAGTACTTC. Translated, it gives CASSVGTGESFGQYF.

The CDR3 nucleotides read TGTGCCAGCAGCCCCCCTGGGGGATCGAACACTGAAGCTTTCTTT. Protein sequence: CASSPPGGSNTEAFF. The genes are TRBV7-9 and TRBJ1-1; the D gene is possibly TRBD1 (5 bases). Germline CDR1 and CDR2: SEHNR and FQNEAQ (reference sequence). V lost 5 bases to trimming and J lost 1 base, with 14 bases between them. The CDR3 has 15 residues.

In nucleotides, the CDR3 is TGCAGCGCCGCGGCAGGGGCAGGTGAGCAGTTCTTC. Amino acid sequence: CSAAAGAGEQFF. The V and J genes are TRBV29-1 and TRBJ2-1, with a possible D match to TRBD1 (6 bases). The V end was cut by 7 bases, the J end by 9 bases, with 16 bases between. CDR3 size: 12 residues. Germline V CDR1 and CDR2: SQVTM, ANQGSEA.

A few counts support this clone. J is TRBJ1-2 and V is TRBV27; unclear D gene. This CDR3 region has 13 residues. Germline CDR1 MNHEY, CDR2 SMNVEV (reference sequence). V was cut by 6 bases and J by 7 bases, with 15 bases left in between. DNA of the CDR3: TGTGCCAGCAGAAAGGACGGCGAGCTTGGCTACACCTTC. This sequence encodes CASRKDGELGYTF.

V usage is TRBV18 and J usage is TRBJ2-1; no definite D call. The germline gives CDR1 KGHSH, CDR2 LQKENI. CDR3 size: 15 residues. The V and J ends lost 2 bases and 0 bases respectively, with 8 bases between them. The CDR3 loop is CASSPGDRSYNEQFF. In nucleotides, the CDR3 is TGTGCCAGCTCACCAGGGGATCGCTCCTACAATGAGCAGTTCTTC.